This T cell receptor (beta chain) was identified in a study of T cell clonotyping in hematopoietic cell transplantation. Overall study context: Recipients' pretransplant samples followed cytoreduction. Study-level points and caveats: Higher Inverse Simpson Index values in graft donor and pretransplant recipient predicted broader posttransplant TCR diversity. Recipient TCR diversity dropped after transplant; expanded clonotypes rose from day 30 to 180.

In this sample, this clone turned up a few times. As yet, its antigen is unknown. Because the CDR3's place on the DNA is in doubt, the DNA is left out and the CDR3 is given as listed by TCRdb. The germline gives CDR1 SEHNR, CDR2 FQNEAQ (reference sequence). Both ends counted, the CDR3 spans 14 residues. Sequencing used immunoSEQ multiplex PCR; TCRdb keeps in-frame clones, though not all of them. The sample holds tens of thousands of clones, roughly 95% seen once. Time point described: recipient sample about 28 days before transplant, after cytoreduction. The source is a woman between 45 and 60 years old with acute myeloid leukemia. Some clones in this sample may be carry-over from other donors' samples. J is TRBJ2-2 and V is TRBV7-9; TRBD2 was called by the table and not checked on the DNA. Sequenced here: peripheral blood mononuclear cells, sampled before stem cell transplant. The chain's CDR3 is CASLRFGREFSLFF.